This T cell receptor beta chain is drawn from a study of T cell repertoires and leukemia-associated antigens (dated by TCRdb to between 2018 and 2021). Turning to the overall study: Per sample, about 5.1 to 7 million read pairs and roughly 3 to 5.0 million effective reads were obtained, for roughly 16 million effective reads in total. The paper as a whole reports these results and caveats: Direct testing of the expanded clones' antigen specificity and function was not done, and further investigation was required. No significant differences among the four groups were observed in the numbers of Vbeta genes (around 60), Jbeta genes (over twelve), VDJ rearrangements, or unique CDR3s.

TRIzol reagent was used to extract total RNA from the cultured T cells. 5' rapid amplification of cDNA ends (5'RACE) was the method used to amplify TCRbeta libraries from the RNA. Before sequencing, Qubit, an Agilent instrument, and quantitative PCR were used to check library concentration and integrity. Sequencing of qualified libraries was performed on Illumina HiSeq or MiSeq by a commercial service provider. The original pipeline was this. TCR sequences in each sample were identified with MiXCR version 1.8.2. For a clone to be considered qualified, a CDR3 longer than four amino acids, an in-frame nucleotide length, and the absence of a stop codon were required. A read containing the complete CDR3 structure was defined as an effective read. RT-PCR with 24 Vbeta primers, GeneScan spectratyping, and Sanger sequencing were used to validate expanded clones. In TCRdb, the public reads were trimmed at Q25 with fastp and aligned with MiXCR, with productive beta chains retained. All rows with the same CDR3 protein become a single entry with the most common DNA and genes. The V and J calls and clone size come from TCRdb's table, not from the authors' own analysis. The sample table lists some 13,000 distinct CDR3 sequences, approximately 38% of them with a count of one. The ten largest clones take up around 8.8% of the sample.

The table lists this clonotype with a few counts. Its antigen has not been determined. No per-base quality is available; no much larger clone lies one base away. As a first step, the CD3+ T cells were left to rest overnight in RPMI 1640 lacking fetal bovine serum, at approximately 2.5 million cells/mL. CD3+ T cells were isolated from PBMCs with MACS immunomagnetic beads following the manufacturer's instructions. The origin of this receptor is a female donor in good health. The sample comprised CD3+ T cells sorted from blood and cultured.

The DNA sequence follows: TGTGCCAGCAGTTTAACTACGGCAGGGCCCTCGGAAAAACTGTTTTTT. Its amino acids are CASSLTTAGPSEKLFF. Recombination joined TRBV27 with TRBJ1-4; 5 matching bases give a weak D call of TRBD1. Taken from cysteine to phenylalanine, the CDR3 has 16 residues. The entry retains the CDR3 DNA only, 48 bases that are in frame from base 1. Looking up the germline V gene (reference sequence) yields CDR1 MNHEY and CDR2 SMNVEV. V gives up 2 bases and J gives up 8 bases, and the segment between their germline ends measures 18 bases.